A few counts support the clone carrying this T cell receptor beta chain. Authors' methods: Researchers report that nucleated cell counts were estimated from reference gene primer amplification. The assay was immunoSEQ multiplex PCR, and TCRdb's table has in-frame clones only and misses some. The D gene and trimming were derived from the DNA, and the V and J assignments and clone size from that table. The sample comprises around 120,000 clones, about 83% of which are singletons, and roughly 6.2% rests with the top ten. The entry originates in a study of blood T cell repertoires in COVID-19. Study in general: Acute and convalescent COVID-19 specimens originated in the United States, Italy and Spain. PBMCs, B-cell-depleted T cells, or T cells provided the cDNA or gDNA that made up the material.

Germline CDR1 and CDR2: GTSNPN and SVGIG (reference sequence). The CDR3 contains 13 residues. V shed 8 bases and J 5 bases; nucleotides not matched to a gene: 8. The receptor was derived from a man in his 70s with acute or convalescent COVID-19. Sequencing input: peripheral blood. The rearrangement joins TRBV30 to TRBJ2-5; 10 positions agree with TRBD2. The CDR3 here is CAGAELAGETQYF. The CDR3 region has the DNA TGTGCCGGAGCGGAACTAGCGGGGGAGACCCAGTACTTC.